This TCR beta chain was observed in a study of cytomegalovirus exposure and HLA in healthy donors. Findings and caveats of the study: An analysis was carried out at a later point. It showed that HLA-associated TCR beta chains were more clonally expanded than equally common non-associated chains.

Likely unrecorded immune exposures existed in these nominally healthy donors. About this clone: What it binds is unknown.

Both 60 Vbeta primers and 13 Jbeta primers went into the PCR. The method was immunoSEQ multiplex PCR; TCRdb's version includes in-frame clones alone and lacks a portion of them. The repertoire table contains about 210,000 clones. The length of the CDR3 is 13 residues. CDR1 is MGHDK and CDR2 is SYGVNS in the germline V gene. Sequencing was carried out using PBMCs. The source is a woman aged 25 to 39 in good health and CMV-seropositive. The V and J genes are TRBV25-1 and TRBJ2-5; D may be TRBD2 (6 bases). The J call may not be correct, given that the DNA end is closer to TRBJ2-7. CDR3 in amino acids: CASEGGSWDEQYF. The CDR3 DNA follows: TGTGCCAGCGAAGGAGGGTCTTGGGACGAGCAGTACTTC.